The 17 T cell receptor beta chains presented below share a single source sample, sequenced in a study of T cell responses to AZD1222 COVID-19 vaccine. The assay was immunoSEQ multiplex PCR, and TCRdb's table has in-frame clones only and misses some. The sample has about 81,000 clones; over 80% are singletons. The sequencing here drew on peripheral blood, taken 28 days after the second AZD1222 dose. These receptors were collected from an adult who received the AZD1222 COVID-19 vaccine.

Only a few counts were recorded for this clone. J is TRBJ1-1 and V is TRBV6-1; unclear D gene. This CDR3 contains 15 residues. From germline, CDR1 is MNHNS and CDR2 SASEGT. V was pared by 2 bases and J by 4 bases, with 14 bases between. CDR3 in amino acids: CASSEPGVGGTEAFF. The DNA of the CDR3 is TGTGCCAGCAGTGAACCTGGGGTGGGAGGCACTGAAGCTTTCTTT.

The rearrangement links TRBV3-1 (or the pseudogene TRBV3-2) to TRBJ1-2; possibly TRBD1 for D (5 bases). The CDR3 extends over 13 amino acids. Trimming took off 1 base at V and 8 bases at J, with 11 bases between the two ends. Germline CDR1 reads LGHDT; CDR2 reads YNNKEL (reference sequence). For the CDR3, the DNA is TGTGCCAGCAGCCAAGGGGGGGGTCGCGGCTACACCTTC. Encoded protein: CASSQGGGRGYTF.

The rearrangement links TRBV7-9 to TRBJ1-2; D gene uncertain. This CDR3 contains 11 residues. Trimming took off 5 bases at V and 4 bases at J, with 5 bases between the two ends. Germline loops: CDR1 SEHNR, CDR2 FQNEAQ (reference sequence). Here the CDR3 DNA reads TGTGCCAGCAGCCAGATCTATGGCTACACCTTC. Its translation is CASSQIYGYTF.

The rearrangement links TRBV7-9 to TRBJ2-7; D gene ambiguous. V shed 5 bases and J shed 3 bases, with 20 bases lying between them. This CDR3 has 16 amino acids. Germline CDR1 and CDR2: SEHNR and FQNEAQ (reference sequence). CDR3 nucleotide sequence: TGTGCCAGCAGCCCTAGGTACAGCAATGAAAACTACGAGCAGTACTTC. It specifies CASSPRYSNENYEQYF.

This chain uses TRBV28 with TRBJ2-7, with 8 positions matching TRBD2. From germline, CDR1 is MDHEN and CDR2 SYDVKM. V lost 3 bases and J lost 4; bases outside the gene matches: 17. This CDR3 spans 18 amino acids. For the CDR3, the DNA is TGTGCCAGCAGTTTGGGGGCGGCGCGGGGGGAGAGTTTGTACGAGCAGTACTTC. It specifies CASSLGAARGESLYEQYF.

J is TRBJ2-1 and V is TRBV25-1; 7 positions match TRBD2. The J segment lost 7 bases and the V segment lost 1 base, leaving 7 bases of the junction unmatched. The CDR3 is 15 residues long. Germline assignment: CDR1 MGHDK and CDR2 SYGVNS. This CDR3 is CASSESGSRGNEQFF. CDR3 nucleotide sequence: TGTGCCAGCAGTGAATCGGGGTCGCGGGGGAATGAGCAGTTCTTC.

This clone was detected only once. This rearrangement joins TRBV5-5 to TRBJ2-1; 9 nucleotides agree with TRBD1. Germline V gene sequence: CDR1 SGHKS, CDR2 YYEKEE (reference sequence). The V and J ends lost 1 base and 4 bases, in that order; junction bases with no gene match: 3. The CDR3 totals 15 residues. The CDR3 coding sequence is TGTGCCAGCAGCTTGTTGACAGGGGGGTACAATGAGCAGTTCTTC. It encodes CASSLLTGGYNEQFF. The variable domain in full, completed from reference TRBV5-5 and TRBJ2-1, reads DAGVTQSPTHLIKTRGQQVTLRCSPISGHKSVSWYQQVLGQGPQFIFQYYEKEERGRGNFPDRFSARQFPNYSSELNVNALLLGDSALYLCASSLLTGGYNEQFFGPGTRLTVL.

The V gene is TRBV18, the J gene TRBJ1-5; D perhaps matches TRBD1 (5 bases). The CDR3 contains 15 residues. V lost 6 bases, J lost 0 bases, and 12 bases lay in between. In germline, CDR1 is KGHSH, CDR2 LQKENI. The DNA of the CDR3 is TGTGCCAGCTCCCGCATTCAGGGTAGCAATCAGCCCCAGCATTTT. It is translated as CASSRIQGSNQPQHF.

With respect to this clone: A read error may account for a junction end that differs from germline. This rearrangement joins TRBV10-3 to TRBJ1-5; the D is unclear. There are 15 residues in the CDR3. The germline V gene encodes CDR1 ENHRY and CDR2 SYGVKD. DNA for the CDR3: TGTGCCATCGGTGAGGACCGGTTACGGGGTCAGCCCCAGCATTTT. It yields the protein CAIGEDRLRGQPQHF.

The chain links TRBV14 to TRBJ1-1; 10 bases agree with TRBD1. The ends lost 5 bases at V and 4 bases at J; junction bases unmatched: 1. Germline V lookup: CDR1 SGHDN, CDR2 FVKESK. There are 13 residues in the CDR3. CDR3 DNA: TGTGCCAGCAGCTGGGACAGGGGCACTGAAGCTTTCTTT. The encoded protein is CASSWDRGTEAFF.

The rearrangement joins TRBV9 to TRBJ2-3, with TRBD2 matching 10 bases. V dropped 0 bases and J dropped 3; count of bases not matched to a gene: 4. The CDR3 has 16 amino acids. Looked up from germline, CDR1 is SGDLS and CDR2 is YYNGEE. Here the CDR3 reads CASSVGISGRTDTQYF. The CDR3 bases are TGTGCCAGCAGCGTAGGGATTAGCGGGAGGACAGATACGCAGTATTTT. Full variable domain (rest looked up from reference TRBV9 and TRBJ2-3): DSGVTQTPKHLITATGQRVTLRCSPRSGDLSVYWYQQSLDQGLQFLIQYYNGEERAKGNILERFSAQQFPDLHSELNLSSLELGDSALYFCASSVGISGRTDTQYFGPGTRLTVL.

The chain couples TRBV11-2 to TRBJ2-7, with a tentative D call TRBD1 (6 bases). Germline V gene data show CDR1 as SGHAT and CDR2 as FQNNGV. The CDR3 extends over 14 amino acids. The ends were cut back, 7 bases at V and 6 bases at J, with 19 bases in the middle. Here the CDR3 reads CASNKDSGISEQYF. CDR3 DNA sequence: TGTGCCAGCAACAAGGACAGTGGGATCTCCGAGCAGTACTTC. The full variable domain, rest sourced from reference TRBV11-2 and TRBJ2-7, is EAGVAQSPRYKIIEKRQSVAFWCNPISGHATLYWYQQILGQGPKLLIQFQNNGVVDDSQLPKDRFSAERLKGVDSTLKIQPAKLEDSAVYLCASNKDSGISEQYFGPGTRLTVT.

On this clone: Its ends do not fully match the called genes, so a read error is possible. This chain joins TRBV7-7 and TRBJ2-2; D remains ambiguous. This CDR3 has 14 amino acids. In germline, CDR1 is SSHAT, CDR2 FNYEAQ (reference sequence). CDR3 sequence (DNA): TGTGCTAGCAGCCCCCGAGTTAACACCGGGGAGCTGTTTTTT. Protein: CASSPRVNTGELFF.

This chain uses TRBV28 with TRBJ1-1; 8 nucleotides agree with TRBD1. Germline CDR1 is MDHEN and CDR2 is SYDVKM. The CDR3 is 15 residues long. V shed 3 bases, J shed 0 bases, and the junction held 3 bases outside the gene matches. The CDR3 loop is CASSFGQGLNTEAFF. The DNA of the CDR3 is TGTGCCAGCAGTTTCGGACAGGGACTGAACACTGAAGCTTTCTTT.

The V and J genes are TRBV7-9 and TRBJ2-5, with D perhaps matching TRBD1 or TRBD2 (5 bases each). This CDR3 has 14 amino acids. The V gene lost 2 bases and the J gene lost 4 bases, with 11 bases spanning the gap. The germline V gene encodes CDR1 SEHNR and CDR2 FQNEAQ (reference sequence). The CDR3: CASSLITGGETQYF. For the CDR3, the DNA is TGTGCCAGCAGCTTAATCACAGGAGGAGAGACCCAGTACTTC.

CDR3 DNA: TGTGCCAGCGCCAGGGATAACTATGGCTACACCTTC. Amino acids: CASARDNYGYTF. The chain joins TRBV6-1 to TRBJ1-2; maybe TRBD1 (5 bases). Trimming removed 8 bases at V and 1 base at J, with 8 bases between. This CDR3 is built from 12 residues. Per the germline V gene, CDR1 is MNHNS and CDR2 is SASEGT.

The CDR3 DNA follows: TGTGCCAGCACCGATTCGGACAGACCAAACACTGAAGCTTTCTTT. It specifies CASTDSDRPNTEAFF. This rearrangement joins TRBV6-5 to TRBJ1-1, with D tentatively TRBD1 (6 bases). This CDR3 contains 15 residues. Trimming removed 7 bases at V and 2 bases at J, with 17 bases between. Looked up from germline, CDR1 is MNHEY and CDR2 is SVGAGI.